This T cell receptor (beta chain) was recorded in a study of cytomegalovirus exposure and HLA in healthy donors. The PCR ran on 60 Vbeta and 13 Jbeta primers. Method: immunoSEQ multiplex PCR; TCRdb's copy keeps in-frame clones and lacks some. The sample has approximately 110,000 clones, over 70% seen once. CDR3 length: 14 residues. Germline lookup yields CDR1 MNHNS and CDR2 SASEGT. J was trimmed by 5 bases and V by 5 bases; bases with no gene match: 7. Sequencing input: PBMCs. The sequence was obtained from a woman aged 40-49 years in good health and CMV-seronegative. The rearrangement uses TRBV6-1 and TRBJ2-5, with 8 bases fitting TRBD1. Here the CDR3 reads CASSPEDRAETQYF. Written as DNA, the CDR3 is TGTGCCAGCAGTCCTGAGGACAGGGCCGAGACCCAGTACTTC.